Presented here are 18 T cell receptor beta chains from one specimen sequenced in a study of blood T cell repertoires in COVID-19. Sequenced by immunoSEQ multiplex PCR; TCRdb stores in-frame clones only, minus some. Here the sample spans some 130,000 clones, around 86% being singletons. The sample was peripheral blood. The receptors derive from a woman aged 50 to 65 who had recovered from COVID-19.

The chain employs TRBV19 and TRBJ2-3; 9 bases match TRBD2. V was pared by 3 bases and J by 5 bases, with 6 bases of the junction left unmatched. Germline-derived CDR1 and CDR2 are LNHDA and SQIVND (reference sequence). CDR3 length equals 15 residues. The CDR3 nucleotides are TGTGCCAGTAGTATCCCCGGACTAGCGTTAGATACGCAGTATTTT. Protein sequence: CASSIPGLALDTQYF.

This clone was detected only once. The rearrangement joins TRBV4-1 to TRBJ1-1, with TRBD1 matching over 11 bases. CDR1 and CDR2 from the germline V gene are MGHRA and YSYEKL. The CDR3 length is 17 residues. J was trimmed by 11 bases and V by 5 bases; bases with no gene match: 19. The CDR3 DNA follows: TGCGCCAGCAGCGGACAACGGGACAGGGGGGGAAGTCGTGCGGCTTTCTTT. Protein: CASSGQRDRGGSRAAFF.

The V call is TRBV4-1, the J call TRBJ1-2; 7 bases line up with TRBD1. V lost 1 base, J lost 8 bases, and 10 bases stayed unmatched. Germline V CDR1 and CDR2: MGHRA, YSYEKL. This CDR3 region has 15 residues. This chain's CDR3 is CASSQGPGQRSGYTF. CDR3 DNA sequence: TGCGCCAGCAGCCAAGGCCCGGGACAGCGGTCCGGCTACACCTTC.

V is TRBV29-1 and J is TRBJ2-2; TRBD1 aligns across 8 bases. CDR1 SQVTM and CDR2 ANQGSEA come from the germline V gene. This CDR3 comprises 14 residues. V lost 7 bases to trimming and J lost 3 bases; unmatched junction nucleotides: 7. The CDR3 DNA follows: TGCAGCGCAAGACAGGGGTGGGACACCGGGGAGCTGTTTTTT. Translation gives CSARQGWDTGELFF.

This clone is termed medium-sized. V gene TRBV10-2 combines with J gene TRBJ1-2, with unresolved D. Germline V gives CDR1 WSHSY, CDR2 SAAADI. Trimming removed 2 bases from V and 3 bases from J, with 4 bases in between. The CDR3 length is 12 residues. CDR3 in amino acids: CASSENYYGYTF. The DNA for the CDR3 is TGCGCCAGCAGTGAGAACTACTATGGCTACACCTTC.

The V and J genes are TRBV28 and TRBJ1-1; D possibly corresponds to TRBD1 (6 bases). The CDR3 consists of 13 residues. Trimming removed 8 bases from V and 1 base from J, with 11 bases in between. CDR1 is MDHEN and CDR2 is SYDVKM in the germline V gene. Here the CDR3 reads CASRGGQNTEAFF. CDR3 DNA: TGTGCCAGCCGGGGGGGCCAGAACACTGAAGCTTTCTTT.

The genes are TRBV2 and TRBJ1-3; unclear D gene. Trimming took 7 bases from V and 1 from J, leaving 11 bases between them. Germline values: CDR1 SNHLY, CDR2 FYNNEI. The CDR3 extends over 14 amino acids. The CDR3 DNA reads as TGTGCCAGCACGGGTGGGTTATCTGGAAACACCATATATTTT. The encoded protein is CASTGGLSGNTIYF.

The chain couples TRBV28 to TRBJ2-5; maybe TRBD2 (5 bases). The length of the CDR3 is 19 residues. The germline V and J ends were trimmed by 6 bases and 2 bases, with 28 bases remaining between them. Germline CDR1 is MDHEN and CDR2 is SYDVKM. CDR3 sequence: CASSPEPGTSPPPQETQYF. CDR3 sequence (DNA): TGTGCCAGCAGCCCTGAGCCGGGAACAAGCCCACCTCCTCAAGAGACCCAGTACTTC.

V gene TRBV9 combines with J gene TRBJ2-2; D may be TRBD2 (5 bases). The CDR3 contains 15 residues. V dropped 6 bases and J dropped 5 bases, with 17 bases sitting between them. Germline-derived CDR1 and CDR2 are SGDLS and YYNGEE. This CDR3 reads CASTLNTGITGELFF. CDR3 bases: TGTGCCAGCACCCTCAACACGGGAATAACCGGGGAGCTGTTTTTT.

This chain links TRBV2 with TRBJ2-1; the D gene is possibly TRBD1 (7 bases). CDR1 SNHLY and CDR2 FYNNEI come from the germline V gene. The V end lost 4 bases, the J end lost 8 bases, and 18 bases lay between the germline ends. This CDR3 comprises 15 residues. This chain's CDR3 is CASSAGGQGVHEQFF. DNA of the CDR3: TGTGCCAGCAGTGCCGGGGGCCAGGGGGTGCATGAGCAGTTCTTC.

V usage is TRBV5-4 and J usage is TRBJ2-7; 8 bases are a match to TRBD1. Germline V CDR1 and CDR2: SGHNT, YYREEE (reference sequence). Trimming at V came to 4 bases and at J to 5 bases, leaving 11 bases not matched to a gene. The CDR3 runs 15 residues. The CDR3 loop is CASSAHGNRGNEQYF. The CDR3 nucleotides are TGTGCCAGCAGCGCTCATGGGAACAGGGGGAACGAGCAGTACTTC.

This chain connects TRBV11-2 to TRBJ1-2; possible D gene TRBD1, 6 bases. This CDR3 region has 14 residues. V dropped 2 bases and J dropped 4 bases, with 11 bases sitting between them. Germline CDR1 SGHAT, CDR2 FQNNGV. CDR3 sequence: CASSLSQGSYGYTF. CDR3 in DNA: TGTGCCAGCAGCTTAAGCCAGGGGTCCTATGGCTACACCTTC.

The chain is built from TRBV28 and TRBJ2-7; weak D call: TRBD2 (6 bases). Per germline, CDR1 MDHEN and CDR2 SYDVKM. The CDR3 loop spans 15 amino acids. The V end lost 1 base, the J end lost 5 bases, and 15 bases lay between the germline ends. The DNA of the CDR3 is TGTGCCAGCAGTTTATTGGGAGGTCCTTTGGACGAGCAGTACTTC. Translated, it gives CASSLLGGPLDEQYF.

The chain's CDR3 is CASSQDRRWETQYF. The DNA for the CDR3 is TGTGCCAGCAGCCAAGATCGGCGGTGGGAGACCCAGTACTTC. V and J are TRBV3-1 (or the pseudogene TRBV3-2) and TRBJ2-5; D gene uncertain. V was trimmed by 0 bases and J by 5 bases, leaving 10 bases between them. Germline V gene lookup returns CDR1 LGHDT and CDR2 YNNKEL (reference sequence). The CDR3 has 14 amino acids.

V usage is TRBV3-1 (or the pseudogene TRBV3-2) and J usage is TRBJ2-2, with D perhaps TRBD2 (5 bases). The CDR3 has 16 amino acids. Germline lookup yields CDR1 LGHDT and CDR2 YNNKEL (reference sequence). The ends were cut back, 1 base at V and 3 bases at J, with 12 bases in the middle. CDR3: CASSQVLAGYTGELFF. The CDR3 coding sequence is TGTGCCAGCAGCCAAGTTCTTGCGGGCTACACCGGGGAGCTGTTTTTT.

The CDR3 is CASSPGAGGPTQYF. The CDR3 DNA is TGTGCCAGCAGCCCCGGAGCGGGAGGGCCCACGCAGTATTTT. The chain carries TRBV7-2 and TRBJ2-3; 10 bases line up with TRBD2. J was trimmed by 9 bases and V by 5 bases; bases with no gene match: 8. Germline V gene data show CDR1 as SGHTA and CDR2 as FQGNSA. The CDR3 sequence is 14 residues long.

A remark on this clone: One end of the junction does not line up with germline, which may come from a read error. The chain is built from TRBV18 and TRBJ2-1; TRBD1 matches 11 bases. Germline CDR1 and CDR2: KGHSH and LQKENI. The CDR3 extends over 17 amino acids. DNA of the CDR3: TGTGCCAGCTCCCCACAACGGACAGGGGGCGAAAAGGATGAGCAGTTCTTC. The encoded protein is CASSPQRTGGEKDEQFF.

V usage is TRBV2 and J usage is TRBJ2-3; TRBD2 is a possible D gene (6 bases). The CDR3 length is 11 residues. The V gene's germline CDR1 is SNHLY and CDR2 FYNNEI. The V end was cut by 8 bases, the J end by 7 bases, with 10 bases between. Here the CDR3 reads CASSEGNTQYF. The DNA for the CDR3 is TGTGCCAGCTCGGAGGGAAATACGCAGTATTTT.